This entry is about one TCR beta chain. The antigen is undetermined. V was pared by 1 base and J by 4 bases, with 16 bases between. This CDR3 region has 17 residues. Per the germline V gene, CDR1 is MGHDK and CDR2 is SYGVNS. The data stem from a study of cytomegalovirus exposure and HLA in healthy donors. The PCR ran on 60 Vbeta and 13 Jbeta primers. Per the original data handling: It was a later analysis that counted about 80 million unique TCR beta chains, of which some 10 million were shared. TCRdb's copy holds only in-frame clones and misses some; the assay was immunoSEQ multiplex PCR. V and J calls and clone size come straight from that table; D and trimming were deduced from the DNA. Among about 60,000 clones listed, roughly 74% were seen once. Study observations and caveats: Altogether, some 160 TCR beta chains were recorded as cytomegalovirus-associated.

The sample was PBMCs. The receptor comes from a man aged 35 to 55 in good health and CMV-seropositive. The chain has TRBV25-1 and TRBJ2-2; D is unclear. CDR3: CASSESGLSERTGELFF. The CDR3 DNA reads TGTGCCAGCAGTGAATCCGGGTTGAGCGAGCGCACCGGGGAGCTGTTTTTT.